This entry concerns a single T cell receptor (beta chain). This entry comes from a study of cytomegalovirus exposure and HLA in healthy donors. Primers: 60 Vbeta forward and 13 Jbeta reverse. TCRdb's table, derived via immunoSEQ multiplex PCR, lists solely in-frame clones and lacks some. The profile shows roughly 87,000 clones, 70% to 80% of them singletons. J lost 1 base, V lost 5 bases, and 4 bases had no gene match. The germline V gene encodes CDR1 MNHEY and CDR2 SVGAGI. The CDR3 runs to 14 residues. Sequencing was carried out using PBMCs. This TCR was sampled from a woman aged 40 to 49 in good health and CMV-seropositive. This chain links TRBV6-5 with TRBJ1-1; 7 bases align to TRBD1. The CDR3 protein is CASSSRTGNTEAFF. The CDR3 DNA follows: TGTGCCAGCAGTAGCAGGACAGGGAACACTGAAGCTTTCTTT.